The next 10 T cell receptor beta chains were all read from a single sample in a study of shared clonotypes between healthy human individuals. Clones were sequenced by immunoSEQ multiplex PCR, and TCRdb holds only the in-frame ones, with some missing. The sample includes approximately 2.5 million clones, around 90% of them seen just once. Sequences were obtained from naive CD4+ T cells sorted from blood. Subset indicated: CD45RA+ positively selected. The receptors were gathered from a man between 18 and 35 years old in good health.

The gene calls are TRBV28 and TRBJ1-5; D not certain. Germline CDR1 reads MDHEN; CDR2 reads SYDVKM. This CDR3 region has 14 residues. V was cut by 2 bases and J by 1 base, with 6 bases left in between. The CDR3 spells CASSLALSNQPQHF. CDR3 nucleotides: TGTGCCAGCAGTTTAGCCCTAAGCAATCAGCCCCAGCATTTT. Full variable domain (missing parts from reference TRBV28 and TRBJ1-5): DVKVTQSSRYLVKRTGEKVFLECVQDMDHENMFWYRQDPGLGLRLIYFSYDVKMKEKGDIPEGYSVSREKKERFSLILESASTNQTSMYLCASSLALSNQPQHFGDGTRLSIL.

This chain links TRBV9 with TRBJ1-1, with TRBD1 matching 7 bases. Germline V gives CDR1 SGDLS, CDR2 YYNGEE. This CDR3 comprises 15 residues. The V and J ends lost 3 bases and 0 bases, in that order; junction bases with no gene match: 5. The CDR3 sequence: CASSGQTGMNTEAFF. Here the CDR3 DNA reads TGTGCCAGCAGCGGACAGACAGGGATGAACACTGAAGCTTTCTTT.

The V gene is TRBV28, the J gene TRBJ1-5; D not certain. Trimming stripped 4 bases from V and 2 bases from J, with 12 bases between. The CDR3 has 15 residues. Germline CDR1 reads MDHEN; CDR2 reads SYDVKM. Here the CDR3 DNA reads TGTGCCAGCAGTTCGGGCTCGTCGGGCAATCAGCCCCAGCATTTT. It is translated as CASSSGSSGNQPQHF.

This chain uses TRBV30 with TRBJ1-2, with 7 nucleotides matching TRBD1. Germline-derived CDR1 and CDR2 are GTSNPN and SVGIG (reference sequence). The V segment lost 2 bases and the J segment 4 bases; nucleotides outside the gene matches: 4. The CDR3 runs to 13 residues. CDR3 loop: CAWSPDRAYGYTF. The CDR3 region has the DNA TGTGCCTGGAGTCCTGACAGGGCCTATGGCTACACCTTC.

This clone was seen only once. V is TRBV27 and J is TRBJ2-7, with TRBD2 matching over 8 bases. Germline V gives CDR1 MNHEY, CDR2 SMNVEV (reference sequence). This CDR3 spans 13 amino acids. The V and J ends lost 6 bases and 5 bases, in that order; junction bases with no gene match: 6. This CDR3 is CASSSREGDEQYF. Here the CDR3 DNA reads TGTGCCAGCAGCTCACGGGAGGGGGACGAGCAGTACTTC.

The table lists this clone with a count of one. The rearrangement links TRBV9 to TRBJ2-1; D might be TRBD1 (5 bases). Germline values: CDR1 SGDLS, CDR2 YYNGEE. The CDR3 runs to 12 residues. Trimming shortened V by 0 bases and J by 12 bases, and 10 bases separated the two germline ends. The CDR3 loop is CASSVGQGGQFF. The CDR3 nucleotides read TGTGCCAGCAGCGTAGGTCAGGGCGGGCAGTTCTTC.

The chain combines TRBV6-1 with TRBJ2-3; tentative D call: TRBD2 (5 bases). Looked up from germline, CDR1 is MNHNS and CDR2 is SASEGT. Trimming shortened V by 6 bases and J by 5 bases, and 9 bases separated the two germline ends. The length of the CDR3 is 12 residues. This CDR3 reads CASRRVRDTQYF. The CDR3 nucleotides read TGTGCCAGCAGGCGGGTGAGAGATACGCAGTATTTT.

The V call is TRBV7-2, the J call TRBJ2-4, with 9 bases that match TRBD2. V was pared by 1 base and J by 5 bases, with 6 bases of the junction left unmatched. The CDR3 length is 16 residues. CDR1 and CDR2 (germline): SGHTA, FQGNSA. CDR3 nucleotide sequence: TGTGCCAGCAGCTTAGTCGCGGGAGGGTCGGAAAACATTCAGTACTTC. The encoded protein is CASSLVAGGSENIQYF.

The chain carries TRBV6-1 and TRBJ1-4; 7 positions match TRBD1. Trimming took 10 bases from V and 5 from J; bases not matched to a gene: 10. The CDR3 is 14 residues long. CDR1 is MNHNS and CDR2 is SASEGT in the germline V gene. The CDR3 bases are TGTGCCACCTGCGAGGACAGGTGGAATGAAAAACTGTTTTTT. This translates into CATCEDRWNEKLFF.

The genes are TRBV10-3 and TRBJ1-1; the D gene is possibly TRBD1 (6 bases). The CDR3 sequence is 11 residues long. Trimming pared 9 bases from V and 4 bases from J, leaving 9 bases between. Germline loops: CDR1 ENHRY, CDR2 SYGVKD. DNA of the CDR3: TGTGCCATTTCAGGGGCCACTGAAGCTTTCTTT. Translating gives CAISGATEAFF.